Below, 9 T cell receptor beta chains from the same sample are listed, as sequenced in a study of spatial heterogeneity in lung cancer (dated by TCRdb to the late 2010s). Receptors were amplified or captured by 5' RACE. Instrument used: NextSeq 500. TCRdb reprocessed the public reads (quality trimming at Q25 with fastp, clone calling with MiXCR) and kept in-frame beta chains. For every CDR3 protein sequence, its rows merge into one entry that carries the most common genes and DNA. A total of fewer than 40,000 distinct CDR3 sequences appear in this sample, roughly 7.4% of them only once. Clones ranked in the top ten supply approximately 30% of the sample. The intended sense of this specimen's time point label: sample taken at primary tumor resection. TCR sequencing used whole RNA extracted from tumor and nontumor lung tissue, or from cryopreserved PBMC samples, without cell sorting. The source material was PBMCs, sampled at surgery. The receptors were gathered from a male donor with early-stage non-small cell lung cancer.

DNA of the CDR3: TGTGCCAGCAGCTTCGTGAACAGTCTGAACACTGAAGCTTTCTTT. Residues: CASSFVNSLNTEAFF. The rearrangement uses TRBV11-3 and TRBJ1-1; D gene uncertain. The length of the CDR3 is 15 residues. Germline lookup yields CDR1 SGHNT and CDR2 YENEEA. V gave up 3 bases and J gave up 0 bases, with 11 bases separating them.

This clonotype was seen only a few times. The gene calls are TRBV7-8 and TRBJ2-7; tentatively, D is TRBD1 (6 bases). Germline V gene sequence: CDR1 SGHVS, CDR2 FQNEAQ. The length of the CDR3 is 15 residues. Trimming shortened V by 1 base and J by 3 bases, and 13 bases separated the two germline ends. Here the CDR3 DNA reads TGTGCCAGCAGCTTAGAAGGGACATCTAGCTACGAGCAGTACGTC. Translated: CASSLEGTSSYEQYV.

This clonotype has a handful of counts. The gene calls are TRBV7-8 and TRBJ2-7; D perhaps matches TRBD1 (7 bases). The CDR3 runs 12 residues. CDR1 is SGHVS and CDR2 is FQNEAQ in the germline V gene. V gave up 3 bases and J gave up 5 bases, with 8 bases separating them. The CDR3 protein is CASSFRGDEQYF. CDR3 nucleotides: TGTGCCAGCAGCTTCAGGGGGGACGAGCAGTACTTC.

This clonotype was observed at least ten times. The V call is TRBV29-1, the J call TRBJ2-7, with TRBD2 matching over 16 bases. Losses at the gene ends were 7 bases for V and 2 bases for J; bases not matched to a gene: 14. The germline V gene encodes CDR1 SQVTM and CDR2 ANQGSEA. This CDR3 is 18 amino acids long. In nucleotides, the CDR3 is TGCAGCGCTGGGGAGGGGATCGGGACTAGCGGGAGGGCCTACGAGCAGTACGTC. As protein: CSAGEGIGTSGRAYEQYV.

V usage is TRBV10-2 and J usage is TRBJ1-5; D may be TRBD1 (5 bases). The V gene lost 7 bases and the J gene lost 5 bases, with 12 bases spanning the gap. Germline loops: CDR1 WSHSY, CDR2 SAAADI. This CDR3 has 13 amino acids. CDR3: CASTGREYQPQHF. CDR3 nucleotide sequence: TGCGCCAGCACAGGCAGGGAATATCAGCCCCAGCATTTT.

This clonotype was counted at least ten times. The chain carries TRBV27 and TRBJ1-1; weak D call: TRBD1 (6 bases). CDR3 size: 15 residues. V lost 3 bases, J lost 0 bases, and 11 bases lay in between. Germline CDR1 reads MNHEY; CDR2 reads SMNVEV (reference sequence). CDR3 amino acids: CASSLKTGLNTEAFF. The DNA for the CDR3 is TGTGCCAGCAGTTTGAAAACAGGGTTGAACACTGAAGCTTTCTTT.

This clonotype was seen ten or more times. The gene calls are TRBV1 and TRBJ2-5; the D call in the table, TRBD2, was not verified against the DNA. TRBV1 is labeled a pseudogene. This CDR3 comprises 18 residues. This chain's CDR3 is CTSSQRGGAGGPEETQYF. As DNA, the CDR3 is TGCACCAGCAGCCAACGCGGGGGAGCGGGAGGGCCCGAAGAGACCCAGTACTTC.

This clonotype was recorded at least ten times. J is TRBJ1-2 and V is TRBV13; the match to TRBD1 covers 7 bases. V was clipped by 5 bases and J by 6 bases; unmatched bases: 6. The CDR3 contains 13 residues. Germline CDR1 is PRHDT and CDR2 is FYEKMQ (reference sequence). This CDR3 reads CASSQDREHGYTF. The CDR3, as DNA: TGTGCCAGCAGCCAAGACAGGGAGCATGGCTACACCTTC.

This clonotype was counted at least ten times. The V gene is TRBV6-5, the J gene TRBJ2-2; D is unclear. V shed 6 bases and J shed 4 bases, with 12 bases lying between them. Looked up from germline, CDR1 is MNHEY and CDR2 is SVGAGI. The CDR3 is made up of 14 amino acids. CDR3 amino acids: CASRPPLRTGELFF. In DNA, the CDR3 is TGTGCCAGCAGACCCCCGCTTCGCACCGGGGAGCTGTTTTTT.